The clone carrying this T cell receptor (beta chain) was counted at least ten times. One end of the junction varies from germline; a read error may be responsible. This sample stems from a study of T cell repertoires in cytomegalovirus infection. One entry per CDR3 protein, called by TCRdb with MiXCR from the reads. The sample includes a few hundred thousand distinct CDR3 sequences, 20% to 25% of them seen just once. Sequencing input: CD8+ T cells from PBMCs. This sequence was found in a human donor in good health (CMV status not recorded). Some clones in this sample may be carry-over from other donors' samples.

The CDR3, as DNA: TGTGCCAGCAGGTTAGCGACAGAGAACACTGAAGCTTTCTTT. It specifies CASRLATENTEAFF. V usage is TRBV7-9 and J usage is TRBJ1-1; tentatively, D is TRBD1 (5 bases). CDR3 length: 14 amino acids. The V gene's germline CDR1 is SEHNR and CDR2 FQNEAQ (reference sequence).